This T cell receptor beta chain stems from a study of T-cell memory formation after mild COVID-19. General study findings and limits: CD4+ contracting clones lay mainly in CM and EM, CD8+ ones in EMRA. SARS-CoV-2 specificity of second-wave clones peaking day 37 was unconfirmed.

Regarding this clonotype: Its specificity is not known.

5'RACE primed from the constant segment yielded TCR alpha and TCR beta cDNA libraries bearing sample barcodes and UMIs. TCRdb re-analysed the 5' RACE reads in MiXCR, keeping a single row per CDR3 protein. Of about 13,000 distinct CDR3 sequences listed, under 20% are singletons. This clonotype was obtained from a man younger than 35 who had mild COVID-19 (a few samples of this study predate the infection). Cell type and time point are not known. Source material: PBMCs or a T cell subset sorted from them (not recorded which).

The CDR3 bases are TGTGCCTGGAGTGGCGGGGCCAGCTATGGCTACACCTTC. This translates into CAWSGGASYGYTF. This sequence joins TRBV30 and TRBJ1-2; possibly TRBD1 for D (5 bases). This CDR3 region has 13 residues. Trimming cost V 1 base and J 4 bases, with 10 bases left between them. The germline V gene has CDR1 GTSNPN and CDR2 SVGIG (reference sequence). Using reference TRBV30 and TRBJ1-2 for the parts outside the CDR3, the full variable domain is SQTIHQWPATLVQPVGSPLSLECTVEGTSNPNLYWYRQAAGRGLQLLFYSVGIGQISSEVPQNLSASRPQDRQFILSSKKLLLSDSGFYLCAWSGGASYGYTFGSGTRLTVV.